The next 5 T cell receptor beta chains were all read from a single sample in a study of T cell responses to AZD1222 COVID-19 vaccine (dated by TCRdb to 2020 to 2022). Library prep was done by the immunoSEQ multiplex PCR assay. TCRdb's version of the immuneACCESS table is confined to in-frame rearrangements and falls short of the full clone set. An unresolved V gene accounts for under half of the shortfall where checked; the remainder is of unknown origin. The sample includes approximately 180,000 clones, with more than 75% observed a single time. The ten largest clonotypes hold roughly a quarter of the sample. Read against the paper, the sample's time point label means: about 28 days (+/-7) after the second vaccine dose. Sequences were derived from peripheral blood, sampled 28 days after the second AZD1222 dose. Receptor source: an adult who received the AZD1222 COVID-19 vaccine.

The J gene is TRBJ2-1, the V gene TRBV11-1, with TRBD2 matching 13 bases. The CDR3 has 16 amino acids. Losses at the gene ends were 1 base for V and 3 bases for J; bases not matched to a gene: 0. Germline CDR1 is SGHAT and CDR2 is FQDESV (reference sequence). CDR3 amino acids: CASSLGLAGGYNEQFF. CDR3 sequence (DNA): TGTGCCAGCAGCTTAGGACTAGCGGGAGGCTACAATGAGCAGTTCTTC.

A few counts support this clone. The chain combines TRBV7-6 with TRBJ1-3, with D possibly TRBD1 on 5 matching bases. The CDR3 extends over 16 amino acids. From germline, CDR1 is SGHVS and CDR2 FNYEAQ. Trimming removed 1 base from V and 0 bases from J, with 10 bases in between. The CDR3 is CASSLGSGSSGNTIYF. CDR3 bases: TGTGCCAGCAGCTTAGGGTCAGGGAGCTCTGGAAACACCATATATTTT.

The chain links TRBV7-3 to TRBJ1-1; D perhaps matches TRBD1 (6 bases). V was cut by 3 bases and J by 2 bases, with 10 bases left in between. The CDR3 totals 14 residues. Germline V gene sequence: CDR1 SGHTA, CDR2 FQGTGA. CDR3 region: CASSFSGVNTEAFF. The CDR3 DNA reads TGTGCCAGCAGCTTTTCAGGGGTCAACACTGAAGCTTTCTTT.

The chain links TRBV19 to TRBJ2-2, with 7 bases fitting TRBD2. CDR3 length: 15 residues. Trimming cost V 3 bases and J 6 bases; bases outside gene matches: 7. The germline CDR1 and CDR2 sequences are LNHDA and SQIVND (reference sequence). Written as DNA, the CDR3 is TGTGCCAGTAGTATTCTCGGTGCGGGGGCCGGGGAGCTGTTTTTT. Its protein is CASSILGAGAGELFF.

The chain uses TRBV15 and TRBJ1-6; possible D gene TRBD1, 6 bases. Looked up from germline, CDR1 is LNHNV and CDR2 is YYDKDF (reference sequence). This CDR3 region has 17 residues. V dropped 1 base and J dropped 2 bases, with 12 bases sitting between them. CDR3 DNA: TGTGCCACCAGCAGAGGGGGGGCCCAAGCCTATAATTCACCCCTCCACTTT. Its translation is CATSRGGAQAYNSPLHF.